This T cell receptor (beta chain) was sequenced in a study of shared clonotypes between healthy human individuals. Findings and limits, study-wide: Some clonotypes were shared by all four sorted-subset donors, while others were not shared. The non-shared ones had lower generation probabilities than the shared ones.

Genomic DNA of every subset was divided equally among multiple immunoSEQ plates. Sorted-subset replicate PCR reactions were performed with about 200 ng DNA, corresponding to roughly 30,000 T cell genomes. The authors' processing: Filtering was not the same, since immunoSEQ gave junction-only sequences without quality scores. Profiled with immunoSEQ multiplex PCR; TCRdb holds only in-frame clones, not every one. V, J and clone size reflect that table, while D and trimming were determined from the DNA. The sample includes around 2,000,000 clones, around 96% seen only once; the top ten take more than 0.95%. This CDR3 has 14 residues. CDR1 is WSHSY and CDR2 is SAAADI in the germline V gene. Trimming removed 7 bases from V and 1 base from J, with 13 bases in between. Concerning this clone: What it binds is not known.

CD45RO-negative, CCR7-positively selected cells formed the naive CD8 fraction, excluding terminally differentiated effector memory CD45RA+ cells. Sequenced input: naive CD8+ T cells sorted from blood. The receptor was isolated from a man between 18 and 29 years old in good health. V usage is TRBV10-2 and J usage is TRBJ2-5, with D possibly being TRBD1 or TRBD2 (5 bases each). Here the CDR3 reads CASTLAGAQETQYF. CDR3 coding DNA: TGCGCCAGCACCTTAGCCGGGGCCCAAGAGACCCAGTACTTC.